A selection of T cell receptor beta chains follows, all from one sample in a study of T cell clonotyping in hematopoietic cell transplantation. TCRdb keeps only in-frame clones here, not all; method: immunoSEQ multiplex PCR. The sample consists of over 25,000 clones, about 74% of them appearing once. The source was peripheral blood mononuclear cells, collected before stem cell transplant. The receptors come from a woman aged 25 to 39 with chronic myeloid leukemia. Some clones in this sample may be carry-over from other donors' samples. CDR3s include the opening cysteine and the closing phenylalanine or tryptophan. The D gene is left open where the match is weak. A row's size may be missing; if present it is once, few, many or a size class.

- - TRBJ1-1 TRBV30 CAWGVNTEAFF TGTGCCTGGGGGGTAAACACTGAAGCTTTCTTT
- - TRBJ2-2 TRBV7-2 CASSSQGGGRIGELFF TGTGCCAGCAGCTCCCAAGGAGGGGGCCGAATCGGGGAGCTGTTTTTT
- - TRBJ2-7 TRBV7-9 CASSSGPRYEQYF TGTGCCAGCAGCTCCGGGCCCCGCTACGAGCAGTACTTC
- - TRBJ1-3 TRBV15 CATSRGQRRNTIYF TGTGCCACCAGCAGAGGACAGAGAAGAAACACCATATATTTT
TRBD1 - TRBJ1-1 TRBV7-2 CASSARDSRKGTEAFF TGTGCCAGCAGCGCCCGGGACAGCAGGAAGGGGACTGAAGCTTTCTTT
- - TRBJ1-2 TRBV25-1 CASMGYGYTF TGTGCCAGCATGGGTTATGGCTACACCTTC
- - TRBJ2-3 TRBV6-4 CASSEGSNTDTQYF TGTGCCAGCAGTGAAGGGTCTAACACAGATACGCAGTATTTT
TRBD1 - TRBJ1-2 TRBV19 CASSTRQGYYGYTF TGTGCCAGTAGTACCCGACAGGGATACTATGGCTACACCTTC
TRBD1 - TRBJ1-2 TRBV4-3 CASSQGTGGGYGYTF TGCGCCAGCAGCCAAGGAACAGGGGGCGGCTATGGCTACACCTTC
- - TRBJ2-7 TRBV5-1 CASSPGGGSPTYEQYF TGCGCCAGCAGCCCCGGTGGGGGGTCCCCAACCTACGAGCAGTACTTC
- once TRBJ1-5 TRBV30 CAWSRGSGNQPQHF TGTGCCTGGAGCAGGGGTTCGGGCAATCAGCCCCAGCATTTT
- - TRBJ2-1 TRBV19 CASSKEAVNEQFF TGTGCCAGTAGTAAAGAGGCAGTCAATGAGCAGTTCTTC
- - TRBJ1-5 TRBV30 CAWSVDSNQPQHF TGTGCCTGGAGTGTCGACAGTAATCAGCCCCAGCATTTT
TRBD1 - TRBJ1-3 TRBV6-5 CASSLGTGAGNTIYF TGTGCCAGCAGCCTGGGGACAGGGGCAGGAAACACCATATATTTT
TRBD2 - TRBJ2-5 TRBV4-3 CASSRLAGGYQETQYF TGCGCCAGCAGCCGTCTAGCGGGGGGGTACCAAGAGACCCAGTACTTC
- few TRBJ1-5 TRBV10-1 CASRICYSNQPQHF TGCGCCAGCAGGATTTGCTATAGCAATCAGCCCCAGCATTTT
- - TRBJ2-7 TRBV13 CASRWGAYEQYF TGTGCCAGCAGGTGGGGAGCTTACGAGCAGTACTTC
- - TRBJ1-5 TRBV19 CASSKEGGQPQHF TGTGCCAGTAGTAAGGAGGGGGGGCAGCCCCAGCATTTT
- - TRBJ2-3 TRBV28 CASSLYRPNPTDTQYF TGTGCCAGCAGTTTATATCGGCCCAACCCCACAGATACGCAGTATTTT
- - TRBJ1-3 TRBV29-1 CSVAMNSGNTIYF TGCAGCGTCGCTATGAACTCTGGAAACACCATATATTTT
- - TRBJ1-1 TRBV6-5 CASSRGGFTEAFF TGTGCCAGCAGTCGGGGGGGATTCACTGAAGCTTTCTTT
- - TRBJ1-3 TRBV28 CASSLSPGRVSGNTIYF TGTGCCAGCAGTTTATCCCCCGGCAGGGTCTCTGGAAACACCATATATTTT
- - TRBJ1-2 TRBV27 CASSLSVAGLYGYTF TGTGCCAGCAGTTTATCAGTGGCAGGACTGTATGGCTACACCTTC